Listed below are T cell receptor beta chains from one sample, sequenced in a study of T cell responses to AZD1222 COVID-19 vaccine. Sequencing used immunoSEQ multiplex PCR; TCRdb keeps in-frame clones, though not all of them. The sample records approximately 180,000 clones, 85% to 90% being singletons. The sequenced sample was peripheral blood, obtained on day 0 of AZD1222 vaccination. The receptors shown here come from an adult in good health. Each CDR3 is given with its conserved first and last residue. D genes are given only for firm matches. Size values are once, few and many counts, or a class for expanded clones, and some rows have none.

v_gene	d_gene	j_gene	abundance	CDR3aa	CDR3nt
TRBV7-9	TRBD1	TRBJ2-1	.	CASSLTGGYNEQFF	TGTGCCAGCAGCTTGACAGGGGGGTACAATGAGCAGTTCTTC
TRBV2	.	TRBJ1-3	.	CASSEETAGNTIYF	TGTGCCAGCAGTGAAGAGACAGCTGGAAACACCATATATTTT
TRBV10-3	.	TRBJ1-5	few	CAISPGQPEGNQPQHF	TGTGCCATCAGTCCCGGACAGCCCGAGGGCAATCAGCCCCAGCATTTT
TRBV3-1/TRBV3-2	.	TRBJ1-4	.	CASSRNGGSEKLFF	TGTGCCAGCAGCCGGAACGGGGGGAGCGAAAAACTGTTTTTT
TRBV18	.	TRBJ2-1	.	CASSSQNNEQFF	TGTGCCAGCTCATCACAGAACAATGAGCAGTTCTTC
TRBV11-2	TRBD1	TRBJ1-1	.	CASSLTDRGQQRYAEAFF	TGTGCCAGCAGCCTTACGGACAGGGGTCAGCAGAGGTACGCTGAAGCTTTCTTT
TRBV7-2	.	TRBJ2-7	.	CASSLESAGNYEQYF	TGTGCCAGCAGCTTAGAGTCAGCCGGAAATTACGAGCAGTACTTC
TRBV7-9	.	TRBJ1-2	.	CASSHGTQANYGYTF	TGTGCCAGCAGCCATGGGACACAAGCTAACTATGGCTACACCTTC
TRBV29-1	.	TRBJ2-1	.	CSIRMGNEQFF	TGCAGCATCAGAATGGGGAATGAGCAGTTCTTC
TRBV6-5	.	TRBJ1-5	.	CASKAGSNQPQHF	TGTGCCAGCAAAGCAGGGAGCAATCAGCCCCAGCATTTT
TRBV19	.	TRBJ1-6	.	CASSSRFRAVNSPLHF	TGTGCCAGTAGTAGCCGTTTCAGGGCGGTAAATTCACCCCTCCACTTT
TRBV30	TRBD2	TRBJ2-7	.	CAWSSGLAVSYEQYF	TGTGCCTGGAGTTCCGGGCTAGCGGTCTCCTACGAGCAGTACTTC
TRBV28	TRBD2	TRBJ2-1	.	CATAGGGNEQFF	TGTGCCACCGCGGGGGGTGGCAATGAGCAGTTCTTC
TRBV6-5	TRBD1	TRBJ1-6	.	CASTGTANNSPLHF	TGTGCCAGCACCGGGACAGCTAATAATTCACCCCTCCACTTT
TRBV5-1	.	TRBJ2-2	.	CASSLDRVNTGELFF	TGCGCCAGCAGCTTGGACAGGGTAAACACCGGGGAGCTGTTTTTT
TRBV4-2	TRBD1	TRBJ2-2	.	CASSQSPGGPNTGELFF	TGTGCCAGCAGCCAAAGCCCAGGGGGACCGAACACCGGGGAGCTGTTTTTT
TRBV24-1	TRBD1	TRBJ1-3	.	CATSASGTGSGNTIYF	TGTGCCACCAGTGCTTCCGGGACAGGCTCTGGAAACACCATATATTTT
TRBV5-4	TRBD1	TRBJ2-3	.	CARGVQGTDTQYF	TGTGCCAGAGGGGTACAGGGGACAGATACGCAGTATTTT
TRBV6-5	TRBD2	TRBJ2-5	.	CASSRGRETQYF	TGTGCCAGCTCCCGCGGGAGGGAGACCCAGTACTTC
TRBV3-1/TRBV3-2	.	TRBJ2-3	.	CASSQDPARDTQYF	TGTGCCAGCAGCCAAGATCCAGCGCGGGATACGCAGTATTTT
TRBV7-9	.	TRBJ1-2	.	CASSPTQDSYGYTF	TGTGCCAGCAGCCCTACCCAGGACAGCTATGGCTACACCTTC
TRBV6-1	.	TRBJ1-5	.	CASSEAMGNQPQHF	TGTGCCAGCAGTGAAGCGATGGGCAATCAGCCCCAGCATTTT
TRBV12-3/TRBV12-4	.	TRBJ2-3	.	CASSFSRDTQYF	TGTGCCAGCAGTTTTAGCCGGGATACGCAGTATTTT
TRBV28	.	TRBJ1-6	.	CASSPPTGRNSPLHF	TGTGCCAGCAGCCCTCCAACAGGGCGTAATTCACCCCTCCACTTT
TRBV6-5	.	TRBJ2-6	.	CASIPTGSGANVLTF	TGTGCCAGCATCCCAACAGGTTCTGGGGCCAACGTCCTGACTTTC
TRBV3-1/TRBV3-2	.	TRBJ2-3	.	CASSQEVVGDTQYF	TGTGCCAGCAGCCAAGAGGTGGTCGGAGATACGCAGTATTTT
TRBV4-3	.	TRBJ1-4	.	CASSQGPAGYEEKLFF	TGCGCCAGCAGCCAAGGGCCGGCCGGCTACGAGGAAAAACTGTTTTTT
TRBV7-2	.	TRBJ1-2	few	CASSVTGTYGYTF	TGTGCCAGCAGCGTAACAGGGACTTATGGCTACACCTTC